The rows below give T cell receptor beta chains drawn from one sample of a study of T cell repertoires in cytomegalovirus infection. TCRdb fed the reads into MiXCR, producing one record per CDR3 protein. The table has around 900,000 distinct CDR3 sequences, about 33% seen once. These receptors' antigens are unknown. This sample comprised cultured CD8+ T cells from PBMCs, obtained from culture after CMV antigen stimulation. Receptor source: a human donor in good health (CMV status not recorded). Some clones in this sample may be carry-over from other donors' samples. The conserved cysteine and the conserved F or W are not part of the CDR3 here. Each record gives: J gene, V gene, CDR3 protein.

TRBJ2-1 TRBV7-6 ASSLASGPVYNEQF
TRBJ2-3 TRBV5-4 ASSPAGASPDTQY
TRBJ2-5 TRBV6-6 ASTLGVGEETQY
TRBJ2-2 TRBV7-4 ASRRPGQGPGELF
TRBJ1-1 TRBV19 ASSILSRSEAF
TRBJ1-5 TRBV7-8 ASSLGTGHYSNQPQH
TRBJ1-5 TRBV20-1 SARDSHLTGAYQPQH
TRBJ2-3 TRBV19 ASSIDGLLTDTQY
TRBJ1-3 TRBV7-2 ASSLRQISGNTIY
TRBJ1-1 TRBV6-1 ASSEDRTNTEAF
TRBJ2-5 TRBV12-3/TRBV12-4 ASSSGQATPVGTQY